This TCR beta chain was recovered during a study of blood T cells in healthy people across ages. Study-wide findings and caveats: Observed TCR beta diversity per million T cells went down as age went up. This fall followed a roughly linear course with age. A strong correlation was found between TCR beta diversity and the percentage of naive T cells.

A second about 7 to 12 cycle PCR used barcoded and J-beta primers. The authors tagged each cDNA molecule using a template-switch adaptor with 12 random nucleotides. TCRdb fed the 5' RACE reads into MiXCR, producing one record per CDR3 protein. The sample carries 450,000 to 700,000 distinct CDR3 sequences, roughly a quarter recorded once. Turning to this clonotype: The antigen remains undetermined.

Each sample used at least 7 million PBMCs. The TCR was taken from a woman in her seventies in good health. Sequencing used blood.

The CDR3 here is CSAPIAGGPYNEQFF. The CDR3 DNA reads as TGCAGTGCCCCTATAGCGGGGGGGCCCTACAATGAGCAGTTCTTC. The J gene is TRBJ2-1, the V gene TRBV20-1; TRBD2 matches at 11 bases. J was trimmed by 2 bases and V by 6 bases; bases with no gene match: 6. Per the germline V gene, CDR1 is DFQATT and CDR2 is SNEGSKA (reference sequence). CDR3 length: 15 amino acids.